This entry concerns a single T cell receptor beta chain. What it binds is not known. CD4+CD45RO+CD25- cells were isolated as memory CD4+ T cells. Constant-region reverse primers amplified full-length variable regions, followed by semi-nested Nested Universal Primer A PCR. From the 5' RACE reads, TCRdb called clonotypes with MiXCR, one entry per CDR3 protein. The sample consists of roughly 64,000 distinct CDR3 sequences, about 20% of them appearing once. Overall study findings and caveats: Tumor Tregs overlapped most with tumor, then blood, naive CD4+ cells.

The germline gives CDR1 KGHDR, CDR2 SFDVKD. The CDR3 is made up of 15 amino acids. Trimming left V 0 bases short and J 2 bases short, with 9 bases between. The origin of this receptor is a female donor with breast cancer. The sequenced sample consisted of memory CD4+ T cells sorted from a lymph node. The sample's subset: memory CD4+ T cells, CD4+CD45RO+CD25-. This chain connects TRBV24-1 to TRBJ1-2; the D gene is possibly TRBD1 (5 bases). CDR3 coding DNA: TGTGCCACCAGTGATTTGCAGGGCCCGAACTATGGCTACACCTTC. It specifies CATSDLQGPNYGYTF.